One sample yielded the 30 T cell receptor beta chains listed below, sequenced in a study of T cell repertoires in cytomegalovirus infection. MiXCR was run by TCRdb on the reads, yielding one entry per CDR3 protein. Found here are around 300,000 distinct CDR3 sequences, about 23% of them singletons; the top ten hold approximately 15%. Sequencing was carried out using PBMCs. The receptors derive from a human donor in good health (CMV status not recorded). Some clones in this sample may be carry-over from other donors' samples.

The sample holds a few counts of this clonotype. This sequence joins TRBV2 and TRBJ1-2; no definite D call. Trimming cost V 5 bases and J 2 bases, with 18 bases left between them. Looked up from germline, CDR1 is SNHLY and CDR2 is FYNNEI. The CDR3 sequence is 16 residues long. The CDR3 bases are TGTGCCAGCAGTCTGAGACACGGAGCCATGAACTATGGCTACACCTTC. This sequence encodes CASSLRHGAMNYGYTF. Full variable domain (remainder filled in from reference TRBV2 and TRBJ1-2): EPEVTQTPSHQVTQMGQEVILRCVPISNHLYFYWYRQILGQKVEFLVSFYNNEISEKSEIFDDQFSVERPDGSNFTLKIRSTKLEDSAMYFCASSLRHGAMNYGYTFGSGTRLTVV.

V is TRBV20-1 and J is TRBJ2-5; 7 positions agree with TRBD1. V dropped 5 bases and J dropped 5; count of bases not matched to a gene: 8. The CDR3 is made up of 13 amino acids. Per the germline V gene, CDR1 is DFQATT and CDR2 is SNEGSKA (reference sequence). CDR3 loop: CSAQQGSRETQYF. In DNA, the CDR3 is TGCAGTGCTCAACAGGGGTCGAGGGAGACCCAGTACTTC.

This clonotype was seen repeatedly, ten times or more. This chain connects TRBV7-2 to TRBJ1-5; D call uncertain. CDR3 length: 15 residues. Trimming took off 0 bases at V and 4 bases at J, with 10 bases between the two ends. Germline V gene data show CDR1 as SGHTA and CDR2 as FQGNSA. The CDR3 DNA is TGTGCCAGCAGCTTAGCTGGCACCCTTAATCAGCCCCAGCATTTT. It encodes CASSLAGTLNQPQHF.

This clonotype was counted at least ten times. V usage is TRBV7-2 and J usage is TRBJ2-1; maybe TRBD2 (5 bases). The germline V gene encodes CDR1 SGHTA and CDR2 FQGNSA. Trimming took off 6 bases at V and 0 bases at J, with 9 bases between the two ends. CDR3 length equals 14 residues. CDR3 nucleotide sequence: TGTGCCAGCAGTCCGACTAACTCCTACAATGAGCAGTTCTTC. Translating gives CASSPTNSYNEQFF.

The gene calls are TRBV5-1 and TRBJ1-1, with unresolved D. The V gene lost 1 base and the J gene lost 1 base, with 8 bases spanning the gap. The CDR3 contains 14 residues. Germline V CDR1 and CDR2: SGHRS, YFSETQ. The CDR3 loop reads CASSLSPGNTEAFF. The CDR3 bases are TGCGCCAGCAGCTTGTCCCCAGGGAACACTGAAGCTTTCTTT. The variable domain in full, with the rest retrieved from reference TRBV5-1 and TRBJ1-1, is KAGVTQTPRYLIKTRGQQVTLSCSPISGHRSVSWYQQTPGQGLQFLFEYFSETQRNKGNFPGRFSGRQFSNSRSEMNVSTLELGDSALYLCASSLSPGNTEAFFGQGTRLTVV.

This clonotype has at least ten counts. V is TRBV11-3 and J is TRBJ2-2; D gene unclear. Germline V gene sequence: CDR1 SGHNT, CDR2 YENEEA. V lost 5 bases to trimming and J lost 6 bases, with 13 bases between them. The CDR3 has 14 residues. The CDR3 reads CASSPTVKAGELFF. The CDR3 coding sequence is TGTGCCAGCAGCCCTACCGTGAAGGCCGGGGAGCTGTTTTTT.

This rearrangement joins TRBV4-1 to TRBJ2-2; D possibly corresponds to TRBD1 (6 bases). The CDR3 consists of 16 residues. V lost 0 bases, J lost 4 bases, and 12 bases lay in between. Germline V gives CDR1 MGHRA, CDR2 YSYEKL. The CDR3 nucleotides are TGCGCCAGCAGCCAAGATGTCGGACAGCTCACCGGGGAGCTGTTTTTT. This encodes CASSQDVGQLTGELFF.

The chain has TRBV7-2 and TRBJ2-1, with D tentatively TRBD2 (5 bases). The CDR3 is 14 amino acids. Trimming shortened V by 5 bases and J by 9 bases, and 17 bases separated the two germline ends. Germline V gene lookup returns CDR1 SGHTA and CDR2 FQGNSA. CDR3 DNA sequence: TGTGCCAGCAGCCCCTCCTCACTAGGGAGTGAGCAGTTCTTC. Protein sequence: CASSPSSLGSEQFF.

This clonotype was counted between two and nine times. The chain combines TRBV5-5 with TRBJ2-2; D is undetermined. Germline lookup yields CDR1 SGHKS and CDR2 YYEKEE (reference sequence). CDR3 length: 16 residues. V shed 0 bases and J shed 2 bases, with 11 bases lying between them. The CDR3 sequence: CASSLDTAENTGELFF. The CDR3 nucleotides read TGTGCCAGCAGCTTGGATACGGCAGAAAACACCGGGGAGCTGTTTTTT.

This clonotype has more than one count but fewer than ten. The V gene is TRBV28, the J gene TRBJ1-4; 8 bases agree with TRBD1. Unmatched junction bases numbered 7, after V lost 2 bases and J lost 8 bases. The CDR3 contains 15 residues. Germline V gene lookup returns CDR1 MDHEN and CDR2 SYDVKM. The CDR3: CASSLIQGAGEKLFF. CDR3 bases: TGTGCCAGCAGTTTAATTCAGGGGGCTGGAGAAAAACTGTTTTTT.

This clonotype was seen more than once but under ten times. The V and J genes are TRBV19 and TRBJ1-4; no firm D call. Trimming removed 10 bases at V and 0 bases at J, with 12 bases between. Looked up from germline, CDR1 is LNHDA and CDR2 is SQIVND (reference sequence). CDR3 size: 14 residues. The CDR3 sequence: CATRGGATNEKLFF. The CDR3 nucleotides are TGTGCCACCCGAGGTGGAGCAACTAATGAAAAACTGTTTTTT.

V usage is TRBV7-2 and J usage is TRBJ2-5; 7 bases map to TRBD2. This CDR3 comprises 17 residues. Germline V CDR1 and CDR2: SGHTA, FQGNSA. J gave up 4 bases and V 8 bases, and 19 bases lay outside the gene matches. The CDR3 sequence is CASALGKSSGTGETQYF. The CDR3, as DNA: TGTGCCAGCGCCCTGGGAAAGTCGAGCGGGACTGGAGAGACCCAGTACTTC.

This clonotype was detected many times. The chain is built from TRBV7-9 and TRBJ2-3; 11 nucleotides match TRBD2. The CDR3 contains 16 residues. The junction had 7 bases not matched to a gene; V was cut back by 4 bases and J by 4 bases. Germline values: CDR1 SEHNR, CDR2 FQNEAQ (reference sequence). CDR3: CASSSPTSGNPDTQYF. The CDR3 nucleotides are TGTGCCAGCAGCTCTCCGACTAGCGGGAACCCAGATACGCAGTATTTT.

Many counts were recorded for this clonotype. The V gene is TRBV11-2, the J gene TRBJ1-3; D unresolved. The CDR3 totals 15 residues. The germline CDR1 and CDR2 sequences are SGHAT and FQNNGV. The ends were cut back, 6 bases at V and 0 bases at J, with 12 bases in the middle. CDR3 in DNA: TGTGCCAGCAGGAAGCGGGCAGACTCTGGAAACACCATATATTTT. It specifies CASRKRADSGNTIYF. The whole variable domain, remainder taken from reference TRBV11-2 and TRBJ1-3, is EAGVAQSPRYKIIEKRQSVAFWCNPISGHATLYWYQQILGQGPKLLIQFQNNGVVDDSQLPKDRFSAERLKGVDSTLKIQPAKLEDSAVYLCASRKRADSGNTIYFGEGSWLTVV.

There are a few counts of this clonotype. V gene TRBV11-2 combines with J gene TRBJ2-7; D not certain. The CDR3 contains 16 residues. Trimming removed 2 bases from V and 2 bases from J, with 16 bases in between. Germline loops: CDR1 SGHAT, CDR2 FQNNGV. The CDR3 bases are TGTGCCAGCAGCTTATCCGGGTCATTTCCCGCCTACGAGCAGTACTTC. This encodes CASSLSGSFPAYEQYF.

The chain recombines TRBV7-9 with TRBJ1-1; 9 bases match TRBD1. From germline, CDR1 is SEHNR and CDR2 FQNEAQ (reference sequence). V dropped 5 bases and J dropped 5; count of bases not matched to a gene: 6. This CDR3 spans 14 amino acids. This CDR3 is CASSAQGALTEAFF. For the CDR3, the DNA is TGTGCCAGCAGCGCACAGGGGGCATTAACTGAAGCTTTCTTT.

The table lists this clonotype with many counts. CDR3 DNA sequence: TGTGCCAGCAGCTTAGGTCTAGCGGGAGTTACAGATACGCAGTATTTT. Translated: CASSLGLAGVTDTQYF. The chain employs TRBV7-2 and TRBJ2-3; 10 positions agree with TRBD2. This CDR3 comprises 16 residues. Unmatched junction bases numbered 4, after V lost 1 base and J lost 3 bases. CDR1 and CDR2 (germline): SGHTA, FQGNSA.

Note on this clonotype: At one end, the junction sequence differs from germline, possibly due to a read error. This chain uses TRBV4-1 with TRBJ2-2; tentatively, D is TRBD2 (6 bases). The CDR3 has 14 amino acids. Per the germline V gene, CDR1 is MGHRA and CDR2 is YSYEKL. The chain's CDR3 is CASSEQRAGGVLFF. The CDR3 DNA follows: TGCGCCAGCAGTGAACAGAGGGCGGGCGGGGTGCTGTTTTTT.

This clonotype was picked up a small number of times. This chain joins TRBV28 and TRBJ1-1; 8 nucleotides line up with TRBD1. The CDR3 consists of 17 residues. With 3 bases clipped from V and 5 bases from J, the junction kept 14 bases outside the gene matches. Germline CDR1 reads MDHEN; CDR2 reads SYDVKM. DNA of the CDR3: TGTGCCAGCAGTTTGCGTCAGGGGGCAAGTGAGAGGACTGAAGCTTTCTTT. Its translation: CASSLRQGASERTEAFF.

This chain uses TRBV3-1 with TRBJ2-1; D might be TRBD1 or TRBD2, each matching 6 bases. The CDR3 covers 17 residues. CDR1 and CDR2 (germline): LGHDT, YNNKEL (reference sequence). Trimming took off 0 bases at V and 4 bases at J, with 16 bases between the two ends. CDR3 nucleotides: TGTGCCAGCAGCCAAGAGGGGGGCCTCCAAGGGTACAATGAGCAGTTCTTC. It specifies CASSQEGGLQGYNEQFF.

The V and J genes are TRBV2 and TRBJ2-6; D uncertain. V lost 7 bases and J 0 bases, leaving 7 bases between the germline ends. CDR1 is SNHLY, CDR2 FYNNEI, per germline. The CDR3 sequence is 14 residues long. CDR3 loop: CASTRFSGANVLTF. Written as DNA, the CDR3 is TGTGCCAGCACACGGTTCTCTGGGGCCAACGTCCTGACTTTC.

In its sample, this clonotype was seen many times. The V gene is TRBV7-6, the J gene TRBJ2-1; D tentatively fits TRBD1 or TRBD2 (5 bases each). The length of the CDR3 is 13 residues. Germline loops: CDR1 SGHVS, CDR2 FNYEAQ. V lost 2 bases and J lost 5, with 7 bases in between. Here the CDR3 DNA reads TGTGCCAGCAGCTTAATGGGGGACAATGAGCAGTTCTTC. Encoded protein: CASSLMGDNEQFF. Together with reference TRBV7-6 and TRBJ2-1, the CDR3 gives the full variable domain: GAGVSQSPRYKVTKRGQDVALRCDPISGHVSLYWYRQALGQGPEFLTYFNYEAQQDKSGLPNDRFSAERPEGSISTLTIQRTEQRDSAMYRCASSLMGDNEQFFGPGTRLTVL.

In this sample, this clonotype turned up a few times. The chain has TRBV7-2 and TRBJ1-3, with D unresolved. CDR1 SGHTA and CDR2 FQGNSA come from the germline V gene. With 0 bases removed from V and 0 bases from J, the gap between germline ends came to 6 bases. The CDR3 totals 15 residues. CDR3 bases: TGTGCCAGCAGCTTAGCGCGAGTCTCTGGAAACACCATATATTTT. Residues: CASSLARVSGNTIYF.

CDR3 residues: CASSEDGQGSSPLHF. For the CDR3, the DNA is TGTGCCAGCAGTGAAGACGGACAGGGTAGTTCACCCCTCCACTTT. The V and J genes are TRBV2 and TRBJ1-6; 8 positions match TRBD1. Trimming removed 1 base from V and 9 bases from J; junction bases left unmatched: 5. The CDR3 totals 15 residues. Looked up from germline, CDR1 is SNHLY and CDR2 is FYNNEI.

The chain recombines TRBV7-9 with TRBJ1-1, with D possibly TRBD1 on 6 matching bases. CDR1 is SEHNR, CDR2 FQNEAQ, per germline (reference sequence). The germline V and J ends were trimmed by 5 bases and 2 bases, with 15 bases remaining between them. The CDR3 spans 15 residues. The CDR3: CASSLRTAGNTEAFF. The DNA for the CDR3 is TGTGCCAGCAGCCTGAGGACAGCTGGAAACACTGAAGCTTTCTTT. Full variable domain (remainder filled in from reference TRBV7-9 and TRBJ1-1): DTGVSQNPRHKITKRGQNVTFRCDPISEHNRLYWYRQTLGQGPEFLTYFQNEAQLEKSRLLSDRFSAERPKGSFSTLEIQRTEQGDSAMYLCASSLRTAGNTEAFFGQGTRLTVV.

There are many counts of this clonotype. The chain links TRBV28 to TRBJ2-7, with 7 bases aligning to TRBD2. The V gene's germline CDR1 is MDHEN and CDR2 SYDVKM. V gave up 5 bases and J gave up 4 bases; unmatched junction bases: 11. The CDR3 extends over 15 amino acids. CDR3 coding DNA: TGTGCCAGCAGTGATACGGCGGGAGCAAAGTACGAGCAGTACTTC. Its translation: CASSDTAGAKYEQYF. Full variable domain (rest looked up from reference TRBV28 and TRBJ2-7): DVKVTQSSRYLVKRTGEKVFLECVQDMDHENMFWYRQDPGLGLRLIYFSYDVKMKEKGDIPEGYSVSREKKERFSLILESASTNQTSMYLCASSDTAGAKYEQYFGPGTRLTVT.

The chain couples TRBV19 to TRBJ1-5, with D possibly TRBD1 on 6 matching bases. Germline V gene lookup returns CDR1 LNHDA and CDR2 SQIVND (reference sequence). V was clipped by 9 bases and J by 11 bases, with 20 bases between them. The length of the CDR3 is 13 residues. The CDR3 reads CASQTGLGQTQHF. The CDR3 coding sequence is TGTGCCAGCCAAACAGGGCTTGGGCAGACCCAGCATTTT. Full variable domain (rest looked up from reference TRBV19 and TRBJ1-5): DGGITQSPKYLFRKEGQNVTLSCEQNLNHDAMYWYRQDPGQGLRLIYYSQIVNDFQKGDIAEGYSVSREKKESFPLTVTSAQKNPTAFYLCASQTGLGQTQHFGDGTRLSIL.

The chain couples TRBV29-1 to TRBJ1-2; 9 positions match TRBD1. CDR3 size: 13 residues. Germline values: CDR1 SQVTM, CDR2 ANQGSEA. After removal of 4 bases from V and 3 bases from J, the junction contained 3 bases not matched to a gene. CDR3 sequence: CSVGTGVDYGYTF. In DNA form, the CDR3 reads TGCAGCGTTGGGACAGGGGTAGACTATGGCTACACCTTC.

The chain joins TRBV25-1 to TRBJ1-6; D is unclear. The CDR3 covers 14 residues. Germline CDR1 MGHDK, CDR2 SYGVNS. V was shortened by 8 bases and J by 2 bases, with 10 bases between the two germline ends. The CDR3 sequence: CASGGRTYNSPLHF. The CDR3 region has the DNA TGTGCCAGCGGCGGGCGAACCTATAATTCACCCCTCCACTTT.

This chain links TRBV28 with TRBJ2-1; TRBD2 is a possible D gene (6 bases). This CDR3 is built from 13 residues. Trimming pared 9 bases from V and 5 bases from J, leaving 14 bases between. Germline assignment: CDR1 MDHEN and CDR2 SYDVKM. The CDR3 DNA sequence: TGTGCCAGTCGACTAGGAACACACAATGAGCAGTTCTTC. Protein product: CASRLGTHNEQFF. The full variable domain, completed using reference TRBV28 and TRBJ2-1, is DVKVTQSSRYLVKRTGEKVFLECVQDMDHENMFWYRQDPGLGLRLIYFSYDVKMKEKGDIPEGYSVSREKKERFSLILESASTNQTSMYLCASRLGTHNEQFFGPGTRLTVL.